The rows below give T cell receptor beta chains drawn from one sample of a study of blood T cell repertoires in COVID-19. The table came from immunoSEQ multiplex PCR; TCRdb's copy has only in-frame clones and leaves some out. This table has about 230,000 clones, around 90% appearing once. The sample taken for sequencing was peripheral blood. These receptor sequences come from a woman aged 18-30 years who had recovered from COVID-19. Both conserved end residues are part of each CDR3. D genes are given only for firm matches. Size values are once, few and many counts, or a class for expanded clones, and some rows have none.

v_gene: TRBV14; d_gene: .; abundance: .; j_gene: TRBJ2-7; CDR3nt: TGTGCCAGCAGCCAAGTACAAAACTACGAGCAGTACTTC; CDR3aa: CASSQVQNYEQYF
v_gene: TRBV9; d_gene: .; abundance: .; j_gene: TRBJ2-7; CDR3nt: TGTGCCAGCAGCGGACCGGGAATCTCCTACGAGCAGTACTTC; CDR3aa: CASSGPGISYEQYF
v_gene: TRBV6-2/TRBV6-3; d_gene: .; abundance: .; j_gene: TRBJ2-7; CDR3nt: TGTGCCAGCAGTTACCTCCCGGGGGGCGCAGGCTACGAGCAGTACTTC; CDR3aa: CASSYLPGGAGYEQYF
v_gene: TRBV9; d_gene: .; abundance: .; j_gene: TRBJ2-7; CDR3nt: TGTGCCAGCAGCGTAGGCGACAGATCCTCCTACGAGCAGTACTTC; CDR3aa: CASSVGDRSSYEQYF
v_gene: TRBV19; d_gene: .; abundance: once; j_gene: TRBJ2-7; CDR3nt: TGTGCCAGTAGCCCGGGCGGGATATACGAGCAGTACTTC; CDR3aa: CASSPGGIYEQYF
v_gene: TRBV18; d_gene: .; abundance: .; j_gene: TRBJ2-1; CDR3nt: TGTGCCAGCTCACCTGGAAACAGGGCGAGTCCCAGCTACAATGAGCAGTTCTTC; CDR3aa: CASSPGNRASPSYNEQFF
v_gene: TRBV15; d_gene: .; abundance: .; j_gene: TRBJ1-2; CDR3nt: TGTGCCACCAGCAGAGAGGGGGCGCTTGGCTACACCTTC; CDR3aa: CATSREGALGYTF
v_gene: TRBV6-1; d_gene: .; abundance: .; j_gene: TRBJ2-5; CDR3nt: TGTGCCAGTCTAGGGGGCCAAGAGACCCAGTACTTC; CDR3aa: CASLGGQETQYF
v_gene: TRBV27; d_gene: .; abundance: .; j_gene: TRBJ2-5; CDR3nt: TGTGCCAGCCGGAGGGTCTTGGCGGACCCCCAGGAGACCCAGTACTTC; CDR3aa: CASRRVLADPQETQYF
v_gene: TRBV2; d_gene: TRBD2; abundance: .; j_gene: TRBJ2-5; CDR3nt: TGTGCCAGCACCAGACTAGCGGGAGAGACCCAGTACTTC; CDR3aa: CASTRLAGETQYF
v_gene: TRBV19; d_gene: TRBD1; abundance: .; j_gene: TRBJ1-1; CDR3nt: TGTGCCAGTGAAGACAGGGGTATTACTGAAGCTTTCTTT; CDR3aa: CASEDRGITEAFF
v_gene: TRBV4-3; d_gene: TRBD2; abundance: .; j_gene: TRBJ2-7; CDR3nt: TGCGCCAGCAGCCAAGGTTCTAGCGGGAGCTACGAGCAGTACTTC; CDR3aa: CASSQGSSGSYEQYF
v_gene: TRBV11-2; d_gene: .; abundance: .; j_gene: TRBJ2-7; CDR3nt: TGTGCCAGCAGCACGGGGACTTATTCTTCCTACGAGCAGTACTTC; CDR3aa: CASSTGTYSSYEQYF
v_gene: TRBV6-5; d_gene: .; abundance: .; j_gene: TRBJ2-1; CDR3nt: TGTGCCAGCAGTAAAAGCCGGTTCTCCTACAATGAGCAGTTCTTC; CDR3aa: CASSKSRFSYNEQFF
v_gene: TRBV3-1/TRBV3-2; d_gene: .; abundance: .; j_gene: TRBJ1-5; CDR3nt: TGTGCCAGCAGTCAGAGAGCGATCCCTCTATATAGCAATCAGCCCCAGCATTTT; CDR3aa: CASSQRAIPLYSNQPQHF
v_gene: TRBV6-5; d_gene: .; abundance: .; j_gene: TRBJ2-1; CDR3nt: TGTGCCAGCACGGGCCTAGCCCCTTACAATGAGCAGTTCTTC; CDR3aa: CASTGLAPYNEQFF
v_gene: TRBV7-2; d_gene: TRBD2; abundance: .; j_gene: TRBJ2-7; CDR3nt: TGTGCCAGCAGCTCCGATAGCGGGACCACCTCCTACGAGCAGTACTTC; CDR3aa: CASSSDSGTTSYEQYF
v_gene: TRBV13; d_gene: TRBD2; abundance: .; j_gene: TRBJ2-1; CDR3nt: TGTGCCAGCAGCTTACAGGTTTATAAGCGGGGATCCCCTTACAATGAGCAGTTCTTC; CDR3aa: CASSLQVYKRGSPYNEQFF
v_gene: TRBV5-1; d_gene: TRBD2; abundance: .; j_gene: TRBJ2-1; CDR3nt: TGCGCCAGCTGTCGGCTAGCGGGGTCCTACAATGAGCAGTTCTTC; CDR3aa: CASCRLAGSYNEQFF
v_gene: TRBV5-1; d_gene: .; abundance: .; j_gene: TRBJ1-3; CDR3nt: TGCGCCAGCAGCTTGGCAGGTTCTGGAAACACCATATATTTT; CDR3aa: CASSLAGSGNTIYF
v_gene: TRBV6-5; d_gene: TRBD2; abundance: .; j_gene: TRBJ2-1; CDR3nt: TGTGCCAGCCTAGCGGGAATCAATGAGCAGTTCTTC; CDR3aa: CASLAGINEQFF
v_gene: TRBV25-1; d_gene: TRBD2; abundance: .; j_gene: TRBJ2-1; CDR3nt: TGTGCCAGCAGTGACCATGGAGCGGGAGGGCCCTACAATGAGCAGTTCTTC; CDR3aa: CASSDHGAGGPYNEQFF
v_gene: TRBV28; d_gene: .; abundance: .; j_gene: TRBJ1-2; CDR3nt: TGTGCCAGCAGTTTATTGTCTCGGGGATACTATGGCTACACCTTC; CDR3aa: CASSLLSRGYYGYTF
v_gene: TRBV18; d_gene: .; abundance: .; j_gene: TRBJ1-1; CDR3nt: TGTGCCAGCTCCAGCCTAGGGGCAGGCACTGAAGCTTTCTTT; CDR3aa: CASSSLGAGTEAFF
v_gene: TRBV5-5; d_gene: .; abundance: .; j_gene: TRBJ2-2; CDR3nt: TGTGCCAGCAGCCCTGGGGCAGGGGGGACCGGGGAGCTGTTTTTT; CDR3aa: CASSPGAGGTGELFF
v_gene: TRBV6-2/TRBV6-3; d_gene: TRBD1; abundance: .; j_gene: TRBJ1-2; CDR3nt: TGTGCCAGCAGTTGGGACAGGGTGGTAGGCTACACCTTC; CDR3aa: CASSWDRVVGYTF